These 13 T cell receptor beta chains came from one sample sequenced in a study of T cell repertoires in cytomegalovirus infection (dated 2019 in TCRdb). TCRdb shows the sequencer as Illumina HiSeq 1500. TCRdb cleaned the public reads at Q25 with fastp, built clones with MiXCR and kept in-frame beta chains. Every entry covers one CDR3 protein and lists the most common genes and DNA from its rows. In this sample the table shows some 600,000 distinct CDR3 sequences, 24% of which occur a single time. The ten largest clones take up under 8.5% of the sample. Sequenced: CD8+ T cells from PBMCs. All receptors come from a human donor in good health (CMV status not recorded). Some clones in this sample may be carry-over from other donors' samples.

With regard to this clonotype: At one end the junction does not follow the germline gene, possibly because of a read error. This chain links TRBV7-8 with TRBJ1-5; unclear D gene. CDR1 SGHVS and CDR2 FQNEAQ come from the germline V gene. This CDR3 comprises 17 residues. For the CDR3, the DNA is TGTGTCAGCAGCCTTACGAGGGCAGGAGGAAGCAATCAGCCCCAGCATTTT. Residues: CVSSLTRAGGSNQPQHF.

This clonotype was seen repeatedly, ten times or more. The CDR3 sequence is CASSEGKMGEAFF. CDR3 nucleotide sequence: TGTGCCAGCAGCGAAGGAAAAATGGGTGAAGCTTTCTTT. This chain joins TRBV7-6 and TRBJ1-1; D is undetermined. The V end lost 5 bases, the J end lost 7 bases, and 14 bases lay between the germline ends. Germline V gives CDR1 SGHVS, CDR2 FNYEAQ. The CDR3 is 13 amino acids.

This clonotype was observed at least ten times. This chain joins TRBV14 and TRBJ2-1, with D possibly being TRBD2 (6 bases). This CDR3 has 12 residues. V lost 2 bases to trimming and J lost 7 bases, with 6 bases between them. Per germline, CDR1 SGHDN and CDR2 FVKESK. This chain's CDR3 is CASSQRGNEQFF. The DNA of the CDR3 is TGTGCCAGCAGCCAACGGGGGAATGAGCAGTTCTTC.

This chain links TRBV12-3 or TRBV12-4 with TRBJ1-1; D is undetermined. The CDR3 covers 12 residues. V was trimmed by 6 bases and J by 11 bases, leaving 16 bases between them. CDR3 nucleotides: TGTGCCAGCAGGCTTTCGGGGTCGGGGGCTTTCTTT. Amino acids: CASRLSGSGAFF.

This clonotype was recorded a few times. The J gene is TRBJ1-1, the V gene TRBV28; D is unresolved. The CDR3 runs to 14 residues. The V end lost 6 bases, the J end lost 0 bases, and 11 bases lay between the germline ends. Germline lookup yields CDR1 MDHEN and CDR2 SYDVKM. The CDR3 loop is CASSPRRVNTEAFF. The CDR3 coding sequence is TGTGCCAGCAGCCCTCGGAGGGTGAACACTGAAGCTTTCTTT.

On this clonotype itself: A much larger clone is a single base away; this may be a read error. The V call is TRBV25-1, the J call TRBJ1-2; 7 positions agree with TRBD1. Trimming at V came to 8 bases and at J to 4 bases, leaving 10 bases not matched to a gene. Germline CDR1 is MGHDK and CDR2 is SYGVNS. This CDR3 is built from 14 residues. The CDR3 DNA sequence: TGTGCCAGCGACACCCGAGAGGGGGCCTATGGCTACACCTTC. This gives the protein CASDTREGAYGYTF.

The chain employs TRBV20-1 and TRBJ1-4; tentative D call: TRBD1 (6 bases). V lost 0 bases and J lost 8, with 13 bases in between. The CDR3 has 14 residues. Per the germline V gene, CDR1 is DFQATT and CDR2 is SNEGSKA (reference sequence). CDR3 sequence reads: CSARDIGTREKLFF. The CDR3, as DNA: TGCAGTGCTAGAGATATCGGGACAAGAGAAAAACTGTTTTTT.

This clonotype was counted only a few times. The rearrangement joins TRBV7-2 to TRBJ2-7; D is possibly TRBD1 (6 bases). This CDR3 contains 15 residues. Germline CDR1 and CDR2: SGHTA and FQGNSA. V was shortened by 7 bases and J by 5 bases, with 21 bases between the two germline ends. The chain's CDR3 is CASIPRGHLGDEQYF. The CDR3 coding sequence is TGTGCCAGCATCCCAAGGGGACATCTAGGAGACGAGCAGTACTTC.

The sample holds many counts of this clonotype. The chain carries TRBV28 and TRBJ2-3; TRBD2 might be the D (5 bases). Germline V lookup: CDR1 MDHEN, CDR2 SYDVKM. This CDR3 is 15 amino acids long. The V and J ends lost 3 bases and 2 bases respectively, with 12 bases between them. This CDR3 is CASSLGREHTDTQYF. CDR3 sequence (DNA): TGTGCCAGCAGTTTGGGGAGAGAACACACAGATACGCAGTATTTT.

The chain joins TRBV2 to TRBJ2-1, with D perhaps TRBD2 (6 bases). V was cut by 8 bases and J by 6 bases, with 11 bases left in between. CDR3 size: 12 residues. Germline values: CDR1 SNHLY, CDR2 FYNNEI. The chain's CDR3 is CASPGEFNEQFF. For the CDR3, the DNA is TGTGCCAGCCCGGGGGAGTTCAATGAGCAGTTCTTC.

About this clonotype itself: A read error may explain this, as a much larger clone is one base away. The V call is TRBV7-6, the J call TRBJ2-1; D remains ambiguous. In germline, CDR1 is SGHVS, CDR2 FNYEAQ. V was trimmed by 3 bases and J by 8 bases, leaving 17 bases between them. The CDR3 contains 15 residues. CDR3 DNA sequence: TGTGCCAGCAGCTTCAACCTTCCACCCGCGTATGAGCAGTTCTTC. Its translation is CASSFNLPPAYEQFF.

The gene calls are TRBV28 and TRBJ2-7; 7 bases line up with TRBD1. The J segment lost 1 base and the V segment lost 5 bases, leaving 8 bases of the junction unmatched. Germline loops: CDR1 MDHEN, CDR2 SYDVKM. The CDR3 sequence is 15 residues long. This CDR3 is CASSGDRVESYEQYV. As DNA, the CDR3 is TGTGCCAGCAGTGGAGACAGGGTAGAATCCTACGAGCAGTACGTC.

This clonotype was seen only a few times. The chain carries TRBV11-3 and TRBJ1-1; D might be TRBD1 (5 bases). This CDR3 contains 13 residues. Germline loops: CDR1 SGHNT, CDR2 YENEEA. V was shortened by 1 base and J by 10 bases, with 13 bases between the two germline ends. This CDR3 is CASSLATGSVAFF. Written as DNA, the CDR3 is TGTGCCAGCAGCTTAGCTACAGGCTCGGTAGCTTTCTTT.